This TCR beta chain was sequenced in a study of memory CD4+ T cells and cytomegalovirus serostatus. Whole-study findings and limits: CMV serostatus prediction reached median AUC approximately 0.95, or 0.91 with US-trained model. The CMV-associated TCR signature appears largely within the CD4+ memory repertoire.

The authors' processing: After removing out-of-frame reads, around 2.2 million distinct TCRbeta sequences remained. Assay: immunoSEQ multiplex PCR; the TCRdb copy retains only in-frame clones and omits some. V, J and clone size derive from that table, while D and trimming were established from the DNA sequence. Of approximately 88,000 clones in the sample, roughly 80% were seen once. CDR1 and CDR2 (germline): ENHRY, SYGVKD. The V gene end was trimmed by 10 bases and the J gene end by 6 bases; junction bases not matched to a gene: 5. The CDR3 has 13 amino acids. Single viable CD3+CD4+CD8-CD45RO+ cells were sorted as the memory CD4+ T cells. Serostatus was set by detecting CMV pp150, pp28, p38, p52 IgG. About this clone: The antigen is unknown.

The sample taken for sequencing was memory CD4+ T cells from blood. The origin of this receptor is an adult in good health and CMV-seropositive. The chain is built from TRBV10-3 and TRBJ2-7, with 14 positions matching TRBD2. DNA of the CDR3: TGTGCCACCGGGACTAGCGGGAGCCGCGAGCAGTACTTC. Its translation: CATGTSGSREQYF.